Listed below are T cell receptor beta chains from one sample, sequenced in a study of T cells in localized non-small cell lung cancer. Clones were sequenced by immunoSEQ multiplex PCR, and TCRdb holds only the in-frame ones, with some missing. The sample consists of just over 70,000 clones, about 90% of them appearing once. The starting material was peripheral blood, obtained before any cancer treatment. The origin of the receptors is a male donor aged 60 or over with stage III squamous cell lung carcinoma. Each CDR3 is given without its conserved first and last residue.

>TRBJ1-3|TRBV7-2
ASSLDPYSGNTIY
>TRBJ2-2|TRBV25-1
ASSGRTGSGGELF
>TRBJ2-2|TRBV5-8
ASTFIGRGINTGELF
>TRBJ1-1|TRBV6-5
ARAGRNTEAF
>TRBJ1-6|TRBV7-9
ASSSGTAENSPLH
>TRBJ1-4|TRBV7-6
ASSAFGGPNEKLF
>TRBJ1-2|TRBV5-1
ASSLAEDLHGYT
>TRBJ1-1|TRBV5-4
ASSDGTGKNTEAF
>TRBJ1-1|TRBV5-1
ASSRDLNTEAF
>TRBJ2-7|TRBV12-5
ASGLVSPQGSYEQY
>TRBJ1-2|TRBV11-2
ASSSTGYGYT
>TRBJ1-6|TRBV10-3
AISESTRTGRGGALH
>TRBJ2-4|TRBV19
ASSPGRGRVWDIQY
>TRBJ1-4|TRBV10-1
AFTWGSTNEKLF
>TRBJ2-2|TRBV4-2
ASSQDFLNGELF
>TRBJ1-5|TRBV6-4
ASRNRSNQPQH
>TRBJ2-3|TRBV7-2
ASSLARAGGSDTQY
>TRBJ2-2|TRBV11-3
ASSLDIGAAGELF
>TRBJ2-1|TRBV7-2
ASSVSSGLDGEQF
>TRBJ1-4|TRBV7-9
ASSFPLGGSANEKLF
>TRBJ2-3|TRBV7-2
ASSYEDTQY
>TRBJ2-5|TRBV7-8
ASSFFSGTSGGEVQY
>TRBJ1-4|TRBV4-3
ASSQDRGEKLF
>TRBJ1-1|TRBV19
ASRPTGGTEAF
>TRBJ1-4|TRBV11-1
ASSSPRDSATNEKLF
>TRBJ2-7|TRBV5-4
ASSKGQGAYEQY
>TRBJ2-5|TRBV7-2
ASSTPGGWETQY
>TRBJ2-1|TRBV5-6
ASSLKSSYNEQF
>TRBJ2-5|TRBV6-5
ASRINRGGETQY
>TRBJ1-2|TRBV19
ASSIDRENYGYT
>TRBJ1-1|TRBV11-3
ASSLDGQNTEAF
>TRBJ1-2|TRBV19
ASSTPSQGGDYGYT
>TRBJ2-1|TRBV27
ASSLGQQNIRQF
>TRBJ2-6|TRBV15
ATSSRASGANVLT
>TRBJ1-2|TRBV4-1
ASSARQAYYGYT
>TRBJ2-6|TRBV5-1
ASRNPGGAGANVLT
>TRBJ1-4|TRBV19
ASMTRAPRPEKLF